One and the same sample provided the 10 T cell receptor beta chains below, sequenced in a study of blood T cell repertoires in COVID-19. Some clones are missing from TCRdb's copy, which holds only in-frame ones; the method was immunoSEQ multiplex PCR. Here the sample spans some 73,000 clones, 80% to 90% being singletons. Material for sequencing was peripheral blood. These receptors were obtained from a man older than 75 with COVID-19, enrolled during active disease.

This chain links TRBV25-1 with TRBJ1-6; 8 nucleotides match TRBD1. After removal of 4 bases from V and 5 bases from J, the junction contained 7 bases not matched to a gene. Germline values: CDR1 MGHDK, CDR2 SYGVNS. CDR3 length: 16 residues. The CDR3 loop is CASSVAGGYNNSPLHF. CDR3 DNA sequence: TGTGCCAGCAGTGTGGCAGGGGGCTACAATAATTCACCCCTCCACTTT.

The V and J genes are TRBV6-1 and TRBJ1-2; D perhaps matches TRBD1 (5 bases). Germline V gene data show CDR1 as MNHNS and CDR2 as SASEGT. V dropped 3 bases and J dropped 4 bases, with 9 bases sitting between them. The CDR3 is made up of 13 amino acids. The CDR3 loop reads CASSDPGFYGYTF. The CDR3, as DNA: TGTGCCAGCAGTGATCCAGGGTTCTATGGCTACACCTTC.

This chain uses TRBV7-2 with TRBJ2-7; D perhaps matches TRBD1 (6 bases). The V gene's germline CDR1 is SGHTA and CDR2 FQGNSA. Between the trimmed V and J ends, which lost 4 bases and 11 bases, there was a span of 18 bases. CDR3 length equals 13 residues. CDR3 sequence reads: CASSSTPQGSKYF. The CDR3 bases are TGTGCCAGCAGCTCCACCCCTCAGGGGTCCAAGTACTTC.

V and J are TRBV19 and TRBJ1-1; tentative D call: TRBD1 (6 bases). Trimming pared 10 bases from V and 5 bases from J, leaving 17 bases between. CDR3 length: 13 amino acids. The V gene's germline CDR1 is LNHDA and CDR2 SQIVND (reference sequence). CDR3 nucleotides: TGTGCCACCACCGGGGGGCGGCGTACTGAAGCTTTCTTT. Its translation is CATTGGRRTEAFF.

The J gene is TRBJ1-1, the V gene TRBV6-4; possibly TRBD1 for D (6 bases). Between the trimmed V and J ends, which lost 6 bases and 1 base, there was a span of 9 bases. This CDR3 is built from 13 residues. The germline V gene encodes CDR1 MRHNA and CDR2 SNTAGT. The CDR3 DNA follows: TGTGCCAGCAGCCGGACAGCGAACACTGAAGCTTTCTTT. Amino acids: CASSRTANTEAFF.

CDR3 region: CASSLWDRVPYGYTF. In nucleotides, the CDR3 is TGTGCCAGTAGTCTTTGGGACAGGGTACCCTATGGCTACACCTTC. V gene TRBV19 combines with J gene TRBJ1-2; 9 nucleotides line up with TRBD1. This CDR3 comprises 15 residues. CDR1 LNHDA and CDR2 SQIVND come from the germline V gene (reference sequence). The junction had 8 bases not matched to a gene; V was cut back by 5 bases and J by 4 bases.

The rearrangement links TRBV7-2 to TRBJ1-4; D not resolved. V was shortened by 2 bases and J by 8 bases, with 9 bases between the two germline ends. This CDR3 has 13 residues. Per germline, CDR1 SGHTA and CDR2 FQGNSA. The CDR3 is CASSLWGDEKLFF. The CDR3 nucleotides are TGTGCCAGCAGCTTATGGGGAGACGAAAAACTGTTTTTT.

The gene calls are TRBV6-4 and TRBJ1-1; D not resolved. The V end was cut by 0 bases, the J end by 1 base, with 9 bases between. This CDR3 contains 15 residues. The germline V gene has CDR1 MRHNA and CDR2 SNTAGT. The CDR3 loop is CASSDSRHQNTEAFF. In DNA form, the CDR3 reads TGTGCCAGCAGTGACTCGAGACACCAGAACACTGAAGCTTTCTTT.

This sequence joins TRBV5-5 and TRBJ1-1; the D gene is possibly TRBD1 (6 bases). CDR3 length equals 14 residues. Germline assignment: CDR1 SGHKS and CDR2 YYEKEE (reference sequence). V lost 3 bases and J lost 1, with 10 bases in between. The CDR3 here is CASSSGHRNTEAFF. The CDR3 DNA reads as TGTGCCAGCAGCTCGGGACACCGGAACACTGAAGCTTTCTTT.

The chain links TRBV3-1 (or the pseudogene TRBV3-2) to TRBJ2-3; 11 positions match TRBD2. The CDR3 totals 18 residues. V lost 1 base to trimming and J lost 2 bases; unmatched junction nucleotides: 8. Germline CDR1 reads LGHDT; CDR2 reads YNNKEL (reference sequence). DNA for the CDR3: TGTGCCAGCAGCCAAGCTCGGGGGACTAGCGGCCCCACAGATACGCAGTATTTT. The encoded protein is CASSQARGTSGPTDTQYF.